This entry describes one T cell receptor beta chain. Its antigen remains unidentified. The data belong to a study of a mutant IDH1 vaccine in newly diagnosed glioma. Germline V lookup: CDR1 SGHRS, CDR2 YFSETQ. Deletions cut 4 bases from V and 3 bases from J, with 13 bases between. The CDR3 totals 14 residues. The data were produced by immunoSEQ multiplex PCR, yet TCRdb's version contains in-frame clones alone and is incomplete. The table lists 50,000 or so clones, roughly 80% of them singletons, with 4.3% in the top ten. Time point defined: week 47, end of study. Topical imiquimod was applied with each vaccine dose, which held 300 ug of mutant IDH1 20-mer peptide.

This rearrangement joins TRBV5-1 to TRBJ1-1; the D gene is possibly TRBD1 (5 bases). Specimen: PBMCs, collected from a glioma patient whose treatment included an IDH1 peptide vaccine. This receptor was taken from a woman aged 30 to 39 with glioma. Some clones in this sample may be carry-over from other donors' samples. The CDR3 DNA reads as TGCGCCAGCAGCCCGGGGCAGGGTGACACTGAAGCTTTCTTT. Translation: CASSPGQGDTEAFF.